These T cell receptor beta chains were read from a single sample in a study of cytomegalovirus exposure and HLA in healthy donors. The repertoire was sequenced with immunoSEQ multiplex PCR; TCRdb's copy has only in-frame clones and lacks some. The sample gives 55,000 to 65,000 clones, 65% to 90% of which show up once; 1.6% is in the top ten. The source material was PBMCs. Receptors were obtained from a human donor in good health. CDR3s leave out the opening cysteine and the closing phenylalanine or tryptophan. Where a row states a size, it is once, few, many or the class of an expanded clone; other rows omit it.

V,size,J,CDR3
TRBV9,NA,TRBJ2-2,ASSVAGPGELF
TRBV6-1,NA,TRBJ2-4,ASSEATAGAKNIQY
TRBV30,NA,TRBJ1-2,AWSRDRGRWGYT
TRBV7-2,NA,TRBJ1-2,ASSFGQGTPGGYT
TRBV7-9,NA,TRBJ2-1,ASSRKLLAGGYNEQF
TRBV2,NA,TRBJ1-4,ASRGDRGPEKLF
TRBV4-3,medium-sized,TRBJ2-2,ASSQGDSGRENTGELF
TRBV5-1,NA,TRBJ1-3,ASSPGTGDSGNTIY
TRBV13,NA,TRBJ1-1,ASSLVPRGNTEAF
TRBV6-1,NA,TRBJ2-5,ASSEAQASGGTQY
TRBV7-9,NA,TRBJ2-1,ASSLGARNEQF
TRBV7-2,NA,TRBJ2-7,ASSRGGASYEQY
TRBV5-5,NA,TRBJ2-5,ASLTGQGPIGTQY
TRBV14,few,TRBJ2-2,ASSHLTGQGANTGELF
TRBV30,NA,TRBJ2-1,AWTKRMVSEQF
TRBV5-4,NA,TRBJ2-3,ASSLNRDGDTQY